The rows below give T cell receptor beta chains drawn from one sample of a study of T cells after yellow fever vaccination. One entry per CDR3 protein results from TCRdb running MiXCR on the 5' RACE reads. The sample lists approximately 350,000 distinct CDR3 sequences; roughly 12% were seen once. The sequences come from PBMCs, collected on the day of the first yellow fever vaccination. The receptors were sampled from a young man who received the YFV17D yellow fever vaccine. The CDR3 runs from the conserved cysteine through the conserved F or W. The D gene is left open where the match is weak. Where a row states a size, it is once, few, many or the class of an expanded clone; other rows omit it.

j_call,clone_size,v_call,d_call,cdr3_aa
TRBJ2-7,few,TRBV20-1,NA,CSARGGLSGDRHEQYF
TRBJ2-7,NA,TRBV11-2,NA,CASSLNSGSRRGEQYF
TRBJ1-1,NA,TRBV19,NA,CDSSKAQGKTEAFF
TRBJ1-6,few,TRBV12-3/TRBV12-4,NA,CASSLGKGHSYNSPLHF
TRBJ2-7,NA,TRBV20-1,NA,CSAIVQGGEQYF
TRBJ2-4,few,TRBV28,NA,CASTPQGSAKNIQYF
TRBJ2-7,many,TRBV20-1,NA,CSARRQPYEQYF
TRBJ2-5,many,TRBV10-3,NA,CAVGSSDQETQYF
TRBJ1-2,NA,TRBV6-6,NA,CASSYPTGGYTF
TRBJ2-1,few,TRBV6-1,NA,CASRPGTKGDEQFF
TRBJ2-5,NA,TRBV20-1,NA,CSAWTQQETQYF
TRBJ2-7,few,TRBV28,TRBD1,CASSHGTGASYEQYF
TRBJ2-1,many,TRBV5-4,NA,CASSLPSDNEQFF
TRBJ2-6,NA,TRBV5-1,TRBD1,CASRQGATSGANVLTF
TRBJ1-1,NA,TRBV9,NA,CASSVGHGTEAFF
TRBJ1-4,NA,TRBV20-1,TRBD1,CSARDPTGAAEKLFF
TRBJ2-1,NA,TRBV4-1,NA,CASSQVLGGLSYNEQFF
TRBJ2-1,NA,TRBV5-1,TRBD1,CASSLRGTGGAWNEQFF
TRBJ2-1,NA,TRBV18,TRBD2,CASSPRGSGGASNEQFF
TRBJ2-2,few,TRBV7-9,NA,CASSTHRVHTGELFF
TRBJ2-1,NA,TRBV11-2,NA,CASSLGVRPSSYNEQFF
TRBJ2-1,NA,TRBV5-1,TRBD2,CASSIFQTSGGANNEQFF
TRBJ2-5,few,TRBV6-1,NA,CASTDRDTKETQYF
TRBJ1-2,NA,TRBV20-1,NA,CSASGDHNYGYTF
TRBJ2-3,few,TRBV6-1,NA,CASSDTGTAAVTQYF
TRBJ2-3,few,TRBV29-1,NA,CSVEGRTTDTQYF
TRBJ2-5,NA,TRBV6-2/TRBV6-3,NA,CASSPLFGDGSLKETQYF
TRBJ1-2,NA,TRBV6-5,TRBD1,CATQGARYGYTF
TRBJ1-2,NA,TRBV9,NA,CASSTPDYGYTF
TRBJ2-7,NA,TRBV7-9,NA,CASSFTSEQYF
TRBJ1-3,many,TRBV7-7,NA,CASSLGRGSGNTIYF
TRBJ1-1,NA,TRBV5-4,NA,CASSPRTAVNTEAFF
TRBJ2-5,few,TRBV6-1,TRBD1,CASSDRGLRETQYF
TRBJ2-6,few,TRBV5-1,NA,CASMAFSGANVLTF
TRBJ2-7,few,TRBV28,TRBD2,CASRQLAGPTISYEQYF
TRBJ1-2,NA,TRBV7-6,NA,CAPGESRDRYGYTF
TRBJ2-3,few,TRBV6-1,NA,CASTPGYTDTQYF
TRBJ1-1,few,TRBV4-1,NA,CASSQEQLSSEAFF
TRBJ2-7,few,TRBV20-1,TRBD2,CSARLSGGYEQYF
TRBJ1-2,NA,TRBV7-2,TRBD1,CASSRSRRDRGIDGYTF
TRBJ2-1,few,TRBV9,TRBD2,CASSDASGADEQFF
TRBJ1-1,many,TRBV28,NA,CASSRTTEAFF
TRBJ2-7,many,TRBV2,TRBD1,CASRPQQGDEQYF
TRBJ2-3,many,TRBV6-4,NA,CASSDTETDTQYF
TRBJ2-5,few,TRBV20-1,TRBD2,CSANAGGIQETQYF
TRBJ1-2,NA,TRBV11-2,NA,CASSLDHTNYGYTF
TRBJ2-1,few,TRBV24-1,NA,CATSGPSSYNEQFF
TRBJ2-3,many,TRBV7-9,TRBD2,CASSRAAGLPFTDTQYF
TRBJ1-5,few,TRBV24-1,NA,CATSDRTTGNQPQHF
TRBJ1-1,few,TRBV12-3/TRBV12-4,NA,CASSLFYSGNTEAFF
TRBJ1-4,few,TRBV4-3,NA,CASSQGRVNEKLFF